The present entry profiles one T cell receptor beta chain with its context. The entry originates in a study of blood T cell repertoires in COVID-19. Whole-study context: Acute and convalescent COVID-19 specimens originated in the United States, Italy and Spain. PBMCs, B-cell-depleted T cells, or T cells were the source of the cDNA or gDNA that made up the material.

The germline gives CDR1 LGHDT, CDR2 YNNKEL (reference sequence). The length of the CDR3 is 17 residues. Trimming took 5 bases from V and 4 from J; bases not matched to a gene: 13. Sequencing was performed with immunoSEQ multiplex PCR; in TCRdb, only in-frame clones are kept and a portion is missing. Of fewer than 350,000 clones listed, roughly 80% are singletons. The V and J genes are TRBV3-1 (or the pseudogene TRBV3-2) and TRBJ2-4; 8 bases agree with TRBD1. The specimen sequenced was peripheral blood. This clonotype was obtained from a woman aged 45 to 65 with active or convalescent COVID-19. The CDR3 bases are TGTGCCAGCAGCATCGACTCCAGGGGGCACGTAAAAAACATTCAGTACTTC. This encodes CASSIDSRGHVKNIQYF.